This T cell receptor beta chain was sequenced in a study of cytomegalovirus exposure and HLA in healthy donors. This clone was counted between two and nine times. It was with 60 Vbeta and 13 Jbeta primers that the PCR ran. The data were produced by immunoSEQ multiplex PCR, yet TCRdb's version contains in-frame clones alone and is incomplete. The table shows roughly 150,000 clones, with around four fifths occurring only once. The CDR3 contains 16 residues. Trimming took off 4 bases at V and 4 bases at J, with 17 bases between the two ends. Per the germline V gene, CDR1 is PRHDT and CDR2 is FYEKMQ (reference sequence).

The rearrangement links TRBV13 to TRBJ2-4, with D possibly matching TRBD1 (6 bases). The TCR originated in a woman aged 18-29 years in good health and CMV-seronegative. The sample taken for sequencing was PBMCs. The CDR3 loop is CASSSPQDRVKNIQYF. The CDR3 DNA reads TGTGCCAGCAGCTCCCCCCAGGACAGAGTAAAAAACATTCAGTACTTC.